This T cell receptor beta chain was sequenced in a study of radiotherapy plus CTLA-4 blockade in lung cancer listed by TCRdb under 2018. General notes on the study: Objective responses were observed in 15% to 20% of enrolled patients, and disease control was achieved in 30% to 40%. What the work shows at the level of the full study, not this receptor alone: TCR clones derived from tumors expanded in peripheral blood after treatment with radiotherapy and ipilimumab. Increased serum interferon-beta after radiation, together with early dynamic changes in blood T cell clones, were reported to be the strongest predictors of response.

Libraries came from the immunoSEQ multiplex PCR assay. Drawn from immuneACCESS, this table holds only the in-frame rearrangements with V and J called that TCRdb kept. Clones are partly lost; checked studies trace under half to an unresolved V gene and leave the rest unexplained. This sample holds more than 90,000 clones; about 77% were observed only once. The ten biggest clones cover 4.5% to 6.5% of the sample. Focal radiation therapy combined with CTLA-4 blockade (ipilimumab) was tested in patients with chemo-refractory metastatic non-small-cell lung cancer. In the case of this clone: Its antigen is still unknown. Base qualities are not provided; no much larger clone lies one nucleotide away.

This receptor was obtained from a human donor with non-small cell lung cancer who had a partial response to radiotherapy plus ipilimumab. The source material was peripheral blood, sampled from a patient treated with radiotherapy plus ipilimumab.

The CDR3 corresponds to CATSRDRDSSQPQHF. The DNA sequence is as follows: TGTGCCACCAGCAGAGATAGGGACAGTTCTCAGCCCCAGCATTTT. The sequence joins TRBV15 to TRBJ1-5; 7 central nucleotides agree with TRBD1. Via the germline V gene (reference sequence), CDR1 is LNHNV and CDR2 YYDKDF. Taken from cysteine to phenylalanine, the CDR3 has 15 residues. Of all the DNA, just the CDR3 is kept, 45 bases in frame from base 1. Trimming takes 0 bases off V and 6 bases off J; junction bases not matched to a gene: 5.